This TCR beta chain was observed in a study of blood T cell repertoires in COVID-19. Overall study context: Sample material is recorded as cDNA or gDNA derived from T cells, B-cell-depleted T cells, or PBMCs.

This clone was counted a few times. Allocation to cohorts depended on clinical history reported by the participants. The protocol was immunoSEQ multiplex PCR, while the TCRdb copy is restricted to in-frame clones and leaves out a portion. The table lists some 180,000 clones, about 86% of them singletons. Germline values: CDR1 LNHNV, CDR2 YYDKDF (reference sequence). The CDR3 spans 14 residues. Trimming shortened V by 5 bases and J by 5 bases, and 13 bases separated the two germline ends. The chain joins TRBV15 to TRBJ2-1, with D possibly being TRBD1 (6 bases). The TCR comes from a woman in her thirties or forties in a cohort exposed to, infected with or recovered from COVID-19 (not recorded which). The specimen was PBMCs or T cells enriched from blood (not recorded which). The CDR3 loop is CATSLWGLNNEQFF. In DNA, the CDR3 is TGTGCCACCAGCCTGTGGGGGCTTAACAATGAGCAGTTCTTC. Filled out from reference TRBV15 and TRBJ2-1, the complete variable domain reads DAMVIQNPRYQVTQFGKPVTLSCSQTLNHNVMYWYQQKSSQAPKLLFHYYDKDFNNEADTPDNFQSRRPNTSFCFLDIRSPGLGDTAMYLCATSLWGLNNEQFFGPGTRLTVL.